This passage covers 17 T cell receptor beta chains from one sample sequenced in a study of naive and memory T cell subsets. General study results and limits: Naive repertoires, especially CD8, held a few larger clonotypes, possibly memory cells re-expressing CD45RA.

These receptors have no identified antigens. Two oligonucleotides, mixed equimolar, formed the beta constant-region primer covering TRBC1 and TRBC2. Nested alpha and beta constant-region primers with the SP2 primer drove four PCR rounds on ligated cDNA. TCRdb called the UMI-ligation and nested PCR reads again in MiXCR, with one record for every CDR3 protein. This sample has approximately 150,000 distinct CDR3 sequences, with over 20% found just once. The sample was naive CD4+ T cells from blood. The receptors come from a human donor in good health.

This chain joins TRBV5-1 and TRBJ2-2; 15 nucleotides line up with TRBD2. Trimming took 4 bases from V and 6 from J; bases not matched to a gene: 7. CDR1 is SGHRS and CDR2 is YFSETQ in the germline V gene. This CDR3 contains 17 residues. The CDR3 DNA reads TGCGCCAGCAGCATCGGGACTAGCGGGAGGTCCGCCGGGGAGCTGTTTTTT. Protein: CASSIGTSGRSAGELFF.

V usage is TRBV7-9 and J usage is TRBJ2-7; TRBD1 matches at 7 bases. Germline-derived CDR1 and CDR2 are SEHNR and FQNEAQ (reference sequence). The CDR3 runs 18 residues. V shed 0 bases and J 0 bases; nucleotides not matched to a gene: 11. CDR3 amino acids: CASSLAALRDSHSYEQYF. CDR3 nucleotides: TGTGCCAGCAGCTTAGCGGCCCTCCGGGACAGTCACTCCTACGAGCAGTACTTC.

As concerns this clonotype: A read error may explain this, as a much larger clone is one base away. V is TRBV25-1 and J is TRBJ2-1; D perhaps matches TRBD1 (5 bases). Germline V gene lookup returns CDR1 MGHDK and CDR2 SYGVNS. This CDR3 comprises 15 residues. CDR3 in amino acids: CARSDLDRDYNEQFF. The CDR3 DNA is TGTGCCAGAAGTGATCTCGACAGAGATTACAATGAGCAGTTCTTC.

The chain employs TRBV7-8 and TRBJ2-1; D call uncertain. V was pared by 1 base and J by 12 bases, with 10 bases between. There are 12 residues in the CDR3. CDR1 is SGHVS and CDR2 is FQNEAQ in the germline V gene. The DNA of the CDR3 is TGTGCCAGCAGCTTAGGCCCCCCTGGGCAGTTCTTC. Translating gives CASSLGPPGQFF.

This chain links TRBV20-1 with TRBJ2-5; D unclear. This CDR3 comprises 11 residues. Germline V gives CDR1 DFQATT, CDR2 SNEGSKA (reference sequence). Trimming took 1 base from V and 7 from J, leaving 7 bases between them. The CDR3 DNA is TGCAGTGCTAGAGGGGATGGGACCCAGTACTTC. It yields the protein CSARGDGTQYF.

The CDR3 here is CASSSGTGVALNTEAFF. The CDR3 nucleotides are TGCGCCAGCAGCTCCGGGACAGGGGTGGCCCTGAACACTGAAGCTTTCTTT. The rearrangement uses TRBV5-1 and TRBJ1-1, with 10 bases lining up with TRBD1. CDR1 SGHRS and CDR2 YFSETQ come from the germline V gene. The V segment lost 3 bases and the J segment 0 bases; nucleotides outside the gene matches: 8. The length of the CDR3 is 17 residues.

This clonotype was seen repeatedly, ten times or more. The chain couples TRBV6-2 or TRBV6-3 to TRBJ2-7; D is ambiguous. Germline V gives CDR1 MNHEY, CDR2 SVGEGT. Deletions cut 5 bases from V and 4 bases from J, with 12 bases between. The CDR3 spans 13 residues. This CDR3 reads CASSPPTSYEQYF. The CDR3 nucleotides read TGTGCCAGCAGTCCCCCGACTTCTTACGAGCAGTACTTC.

This clonotype was detected many times. The chain employs TRBV29-1 and TRBJ2-3; no clear D. CDR1 and CDR2 from the germline V gene are SQVTM and ANQGSEA. This CDR3 contains 12 residues. V was cut by 7 bases and J by 1 base, with 9 bases left in between. The CDR3 sequence is CSDTRGTDTQYF. The DNA for the CDR3 is TGCAGCGATACTCGAGGCACAGATACGCAGTATTTT.

This chain links TRBV4-1 with TRBJ2-1; 10 nucleotides line up with TRBD2. From germline, CDR1 is MGHRA and CDR2 YSYEKL. V dropped 1 base and J dropped 10; count of bases not matched to a gene: 10. The CDR3 spans 16 residues. CDR3 protein: CASSQGGLAREGEQFF. In DNA, the CDR3 is TGCGCCAGCAGCCAAGGGGGACTAGCGAGAGAGGGGGAGCAGTTCTTC.

This clonotype was counted at least ten times. This chain joins TRBV20-1 and TRBJ2-1; 10 bases map to TRBD2. J lost 5 bases, V lost 0 bases, and 7 bases had no gene match. Germline CDR1 reads DFQATT; CDR2 reads SNEGSKA (reference sequence). CDR3 length: 16 amino acids. The CDR3 nucleotides read TGCAGTGCTAGAGATACTAGCGGGAATGTCCACAATGAGCAGTTCTTC. Its translation is CSARDTSGNVHNEQFF.

The chain joins TRBV28 to TRBJ2-2; D unclear. V was pared by 2 bases and J by 0 bases, with 10 bases between. Germline CDR1 and CDR2: MDHEN and SYDVKM. The CDR3 covers 16 residues. The DNA for the CDR3 is TGTGCCAGCAGTTTAGTGGGTTTCGCGAACACCGGGGAGCTGTTTTTT. Its protein is CASSLVGFANTGELFF. Drawing the rest from reference TRBV28 and TRBJ2-2, the complete variable domain is DVKVTQSSRYLVKRTGEKVFLECVQDMDHENMFWYRQDPGLGLRLIYFSYDVKMKEKGDIPEGYSVSREKKERFSLILESASTNQTSMYLCASSLVGFANTGELFFGEGSRLTVL.

The chain carries TRBV6-2 or TRBV6-3 and TRBJ1-1; D is perhaps TRBD1 (5 bases). Germline V lookup: CDR1 MNHEY, CDR2 SVGEGT. V shed 2 bases and J shed 3 bases, with 13 bases lying between them. The CDR3 has 15 residues. The CDR3 loop is CASSYAAGYYTEAFF. Written as DNA, the CDR3 is TGTGCCAGCAGTTACGCGGCAGGGTATTACACTGAAGCTTTCTTT.

This clonotype has ten or more counts. The rearrangement uses TRBV7-6 and TRBJ2-2; 9 bases map to TRBD2. The CDR3 covers 15 residues. The trim removed 7 bases at V and 1 base at J, leaving 4 bases unmatched. CDR1 is SGHVS and CDR2 is FNYEAQ in the germline V gene. This CDR3 is CASTATSGNTGELFF. For the CDR3, the DNA is TGTGCCAGCACCGCGACTAGCGGGAACACCGGGGAGCTGTTTTTT.

At least ten counts were recorded for this clonotype. The chain joins TRBV7-2 to TRBJ2-3, with 12 bases aligning to TRBD2. The CDR3 is made up of 16 amino acids. Per the germline V gene, CDR1 is SGHTA and CDR2 is FQGNSA. Germline trimming cut 5 bases from V and 1 base from J; bases unmatched to any gene: 4. CDR3 nucleotides: TGTGCCAGCAGCCTACGACTAGCGGGAGGCACAGATACGCAGTATTTT. Amino acid sequence: CASSLRLAGGTDTQYF. The variable domain in full, with the rest retrieved from reference TRBV7-2 and TRBJ2-3, is GAGVSQSPSNKVTEKGKDVELRCDPISGHTALYWYRQSLGQGLEFLIYFQGNSAPDKSGLPSDRFSAERTGGSVSTLTIQRTQQEDSAVYLCASSLRLAGGTDTQYFGPGTRLTVL.

CDR3 DNA: TGCAGTGCCGGACTGGGACAACTCTACGAGCAGTACTTC. Protein sequence: CSAGLGQLYEQYF. The V call is TRBV20-1, the J call TRBJ2-7, with D possibly matching TRBD1 (6 bases). CDR3 length: 13 amino acids. The V end lost 6 bases, the J end lost 3 bases, and 15 bases lay between the germline ends. From germline, CDR1 is DFQATT and CDR2 SNEGSKA (reference sequence).

The genes are TRBV2 and TRBJ2-7, with TRBD2 matching 7 bases. The junction had 4 bases not matched to a gene; V was cut back by 6 bases and J by 5 bases. The CDR3 has 12 amino acids. Germline V lookup: CDR1 SNHLY, CDR2 FYNNEI. Here the CDR3 reads CASRRESNEQYF. CDR3 in DNA: TGTGCCAGCAGGCGGGAGTCCAACGAGCAGTACTTC.

This clonotype was seen more than once but under ten times. The V gene is TRBV6-5, the J gene TRBJ2-1, with 9 positions matching TRBD2. CDR3 length: 19 residues. The V and J ends lost 3 bases and 4 bases, in that order; junction bases with no gene match: 16. Looked up from germline, CDR1 is MNHEY and CDR2 is SVGAGI. The CDR3 region has the DNA TGTGCCAGCAGTTATCTTACTAGCGGGCCCTCCTCTTCTTACAATGAGCAGTTCTTC. Protein product: CASSYLTSGPSSSYNEQFF.